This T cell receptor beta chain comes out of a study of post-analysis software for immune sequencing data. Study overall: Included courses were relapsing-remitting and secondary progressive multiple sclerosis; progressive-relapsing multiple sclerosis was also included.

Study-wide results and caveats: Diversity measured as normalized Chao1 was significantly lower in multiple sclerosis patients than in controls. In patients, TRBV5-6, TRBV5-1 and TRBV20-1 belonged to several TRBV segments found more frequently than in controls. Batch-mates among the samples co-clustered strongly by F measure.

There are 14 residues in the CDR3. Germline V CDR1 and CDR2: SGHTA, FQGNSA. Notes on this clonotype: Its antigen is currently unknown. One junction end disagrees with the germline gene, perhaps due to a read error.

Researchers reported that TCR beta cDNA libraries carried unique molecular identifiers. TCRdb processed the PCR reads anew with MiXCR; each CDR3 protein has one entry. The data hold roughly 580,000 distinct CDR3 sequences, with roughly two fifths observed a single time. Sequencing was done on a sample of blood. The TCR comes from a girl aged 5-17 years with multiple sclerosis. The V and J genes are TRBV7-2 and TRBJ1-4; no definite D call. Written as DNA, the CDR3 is TGTGCCAGCAGCACGCGCCTCTTAAATGAAAAACGGTTTTTT. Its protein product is CASSTRLLNEKRFF.